This T cell receptor (beta chain) came from a study of T cell repertoires in cytomegalovirus infection. Study at large: CMV epitopes, recently identified HLA-C-restricted and well-studied HLA-B-restricted, were used.

Findings and limits, study-wide: The study found HLA-C-restricted CMV-specific TCR beta clonotypes dominating the ex vivo response. Accumulated public TCR beta family frequency recognized individuals carrying CMV together with the relevant HLA.

Using its own MiXCR run on the reads, TCRdb lists one record per CDR3 protein. Of some 920,000 distinct CDR3 sequences detected, 30% to 40% appear once; the ten largest clones hold 13%. Comments on this clonotype: What it binds is not known.

This clonotype originated in a human donor in good health (CMV status not recorded). Some clones in this sample may be carry-over from other donors' samples. The sequencing here drew on cultured CD8+ T cells from PBMCs, taken from culture after CMV antigen stimulation.

CDR3 nucleotide sequence: TGTGCCATCAGTGAGTCGACGGTGGTAGCGCAATACAATGAGCAGTTCTTC. This sequence encodes CAISESTVVAQYNEQFF. This chain joins TRBV10-3 and TRBJ2-1; maybe TRBD2 (5 bases). The CDR3 runs 17 residues. V lost 0 bases, J lost 4 bases, and 16 bases lay in between. Germline V gene sequence: CDR1 ENHRY, CDR2 SYGVKD.